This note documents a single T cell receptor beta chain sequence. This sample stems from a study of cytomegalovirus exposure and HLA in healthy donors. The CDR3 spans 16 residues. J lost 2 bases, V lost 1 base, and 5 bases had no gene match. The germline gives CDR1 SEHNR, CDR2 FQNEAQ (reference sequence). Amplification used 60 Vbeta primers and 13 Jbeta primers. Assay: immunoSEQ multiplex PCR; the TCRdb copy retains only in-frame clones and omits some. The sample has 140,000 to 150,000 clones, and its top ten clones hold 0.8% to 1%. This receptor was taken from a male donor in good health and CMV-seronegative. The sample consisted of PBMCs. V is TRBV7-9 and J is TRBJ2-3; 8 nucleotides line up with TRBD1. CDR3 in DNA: TGTGCCAGCAGCTTAGATAACAGGGGGTTCACAGATACGCAGTATTTT. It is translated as CASSLDNRGFTDTQYF.